The next 24 T cell receptor beta chains were all read from a single sample in a study of human T cells and chemical hapten exposure. Regarding time point: pre-sensitization, week 0. Described treatment: therapeutic diphenylcyclopropenone sensitization with weekly scalp DPC. Each CDR3 protein gets one entry after TCRdb re-called the RACE reads with MiXCR. The sample has about 250,000 distinct CDR3 sequences, around 7.3% seen once. The sequencing here drew on whole blood, taken in connection with sensitization to the hapten diphenylcyclopropenone (DPC). The source is a man between 18 and 35 years old with alopecia areata. Some clones in this sample may be carry-over from other donors' samples.

This clonotype has more than one count but fewer than ten. The genes are TRBV20-1 and TRBJ1-5; perhaps TRBD1 as D (5 bases). The CDR3 length is 15 residues. Trimming stripped 3 bases from V and 2 bases from J, with 14 bases between. Germline CDR1 is DFQATT and CDR2 is SNEGSKA (reference sequence). CDR3 bases: TGCAGTGCTAGTAGAAGGAGGGGTGGCAATCAGCCCCAGCATTTT. It encodes CSASRRRGGNQPQHF.

This clonotype was seen many times. The V call is TRBV5-1, the J call TRBJ1-5; 9 nucleotides match TRBD1. The CDR3 contains 15 residues. The germline V gene has CDR1 SGHRS and CDR2 YFSETQ. Trimming cost V 4 bases and J 4 bases; bases outside gene matches: 6. CDR3 loop: CASSRGTGMNQPQHF. In DNA form, the CDR3 reads TGCGCCAGCAGCCGGGGGACAGGGATGAATCAGCCCCAGCATTTT.

This clonotype showed up just a few times. This rearrangement joins TRBV7-9 to TRBJ1-1; D perhaps matches TRBD1 (5 bases). Germline V gene data show CDR1 as SEHNR and CDR2 as FQNEAQ (reference sequence). Between the trimmed V and J ends, which lost 5 bases and 4 bases, there was a span of 26 bases. This CDR3 is built from 18 residues. The CDR3: CASSAKGQGTPPGTEAFF. CDR3 nucleotide sequence: TGTGCCAGCAGCGCTAAGGGCCAGGGTACTCCTCCGGGCACTGAAGCTTTCTTT. Looking up the rest from reference TRBV7-9 and TRBJ1-1 gives the full variable domain: DTGVSQNPRHKITKRGQNVTFRCDPISEHNRLYWYRQTLGQGPEFLTYFQNEAQLEKSRLLSDRFSAERPKGSFSTLEIQRTEQGDSAMYLCASSAKGQGTPPGTEAFFGQGTRLTVV.

The chain joins TRBV12-3 or TRBV12-4 to TRBJ2-1; 13 bases are a match to TRBD2. CDR3 length: 18 residues. Trimming at V came to 4 bases and at J to 4 bases, leaving 10 bases not matched to a gene. The chain's CDR3 is CASSSQFGGLAGYNEQFF. The CDR3 region has the DNA TGTGCCAGCAGTTCCCAATTTGGGGGACTAGCGGGATACAATGAGCAGTTCTTC.

V usage is TRBV7-3 and J usage is TRBJ2-2; D is undetermined. V lost 11 bases, J lost 1 base, and 11 bases lay in between. CDR3 length: 13 residues. Germline V gene sequence: CDR1 SGHTA, CDR2 FQGTGA. This CDR3 reads CALSIENTGELFF. Written as DNA, the CDR3 is TGTGCCCTGTCAATTGAGAACACCGGGGAGCTGTTTTTT.

This clonotype was detected a few times. The genes are TRBV7-9 and TRBJ2-1; D not certain. The V gene lost 5 bases and the J gene lost 2 bases, with 13 bases spanning the gap. Germline V gene lookup returns CDR1 SEHNR and CDR2 FQNEAQ (reference sequence). CDR3 length: 15 residues. In nucleotides, the CDR3 is TGTGCCAGCAGCCTAAAAGGGCCAACCTACAATGAGCAGTTCTTC. This encodes CASSLKGPTYNEQFF.

Regarding this clonotype: A clone one base away is much larger, so this may be a read error. DNA of the CDR3: TGCAGTGCTAGAGTCAGGGCTTCAGCCCTCCACTTT. Amino acid sequence: CSARVRASALHF. The J gene is TRBJ1-6, the V gene TRBV20-1; D is perhaps TRBD1 (5 bases). The germline V gene has CDR1 DFQATT and CDR2 SNEGSKA (reference sequence). This CDR3 region has 12 residues.

Only a few counts were recorded for this clonotype. The gene calls are TRBV7-2 and TRBJ2-3, with 10 bases that match TRBD2. J gave up 10 bases and V 5 bases, and 9 bases lay outside the gene matches. From germline, CDR1 is SGHTA and CDR2 FQGNSA. The CDR3 consists of 14 residues. For the CDR3, the DNA is TGTGCCAGCAGCCAAGCTTCTAGCGGGGGAGCGCAGTATTTT. It encodes CASSQASSGGAQYF.

This clonotype was counted between two and nine times. This rearrangement joins TRBV7-6 to TRBJ2-3, with 7 bases aligning to TRBD2. This CDR3 comprises 14 residues. From germline, CDR1 is SGHVS and CDR2 FNYEAQ. Trimming cost V 5 bases and J 4 bases; bases outside gene matches: 6. The CDR3 DNA reads TGTGCCAGCAGCCTAGGACTAGTCCCAGATACGCAGTATTTT. It translates to CASSLGLVPDTQYF.

V usage is TRBV12-3 or TRBV12-4 and J usage is TRBJ2-1; 7 bases fit TRBD1. The CDR3 is made up of 13 amino acids. Trimming cost V 8 bases and J 4 bases; bases outside gene matches: 5. CDR3 region: CASRRDRYNEQFF. The CDR3 DNA reads as TGTGCCAGCCGCCGGGACAGATACAATGAGCAGTTCTTC.

This clonotype appeared many times. The chain carries TRBV28 and TRBJ1-5, with 9 bases fitting TRBD1. Germline-derived CDR1 and CDR2 are MDHEN and SYDVKM. J gave up 4 bases and V 3 bases, and 7 bases lay outside the gene matches. CDR3 length: 16 residues. The chain's CDR3 is CASSFPHGTGNQPQHF. In nucleotides, the CDR3 is TGTGCCAGCAGTTTCCCACACGGGACAGGGAATCAGCCCCAGCATTTT.

This clonotype was seen a handful of times. This chain's CDR3 is CASSLAGGATGELFF. CDR3 DNA sequence: TGTGCCAGCAGCTTGGCGGGGGGCGCCACCGGGGAGCTGTTTTTT. The rearrangement uses TRBV11-1 and TRBJ2-2, with TRBD2 identical over 8 bases. Trimming cost V 3 bases and J 4 bases; bases outside gene matches: 4. This CDR3 has 15 residues. CDR1 is SGHAT and CDR2 is FQDESV in the germline V gene (reference sequence).

The table lists this clonotype with a few counts. The gene calls are TRBV29-1 and TRBJ2-7; D perhaps matches TRBD1 (6 bases). With 8 bases removed from V and 2 bases from J, the gap between germline ends came to 19 bases. The CDR3 sequence is 14 residues long. Germline lookup yields CDR1 SQVTM and CDR2 ANQGSEA. The CDR3 coding sequence is TGCAGCTTTAGTCAACAGGGAAACCCCTACGAGCAGTACTTC. It yields the protein CSFSQQGNPYEQYF.

This clonotype appeared many times. The chain uses TRBV9 and TRBJ1-5; possible D gene TRBD1, 6 bases. CDR1 is SGDLS, CDR2 YYNGEE, per germline. This CDR3 contains 14 residues. V was cut by 4 bases and J by 7 bases, with 15 bases left in between. The CDR3 region is CASSLGGGRQPQHF. DNA of the CDR3: TGTGCCAGCAGCTTAGGGGGGGGACGACAGCCCCAGCATTTT. Full variable domain (outside the CDR3, taken from reference TRBV9 and TRBJ1-5): DSGVTQTPKHLITATGQRVTLRCSPRSGDLSVYWYQQSLDQGLQFLIQYYNGEERAKGNILERFSAQQFPDLHSELNLSSLELGDSALYFCASSLGGGRQPQHFGDGTRLSIL.

A few counts support this clonotype. This chain joins TRBV27 and TRBJ1-2, with D possibly matching TRBD1 (5 bases). The V gene's germline CDR1 is MNHEY and CDR2 SMNVEV (reference sequence). The CDR3 runs 16 residues. V was cut by 6 bases and J by 0 bases, with 17 bases left in between. The chain's CDR3 is CASRPDSGNPNYGYTF. Here the CDR3 DNA reads TGTGCCAGCAGACCCGACAGTGGTAACCCTAACTATGGCTACACCTTC.

This clonotype was detected only a few times. The chain recombines TRBV7-3 with TRBJ2-3, with TRBD1 matching over 7 bases. The V and J ends lost 5 bases and 10 bases, in that order; junction bases with no gene match: 9. Germline lookup yields CDR1 SGHTA and CDR2 FQGTGA. CDR3 length: 13 residues. Written as DNA, the CDR3 is TGTGCCAGCAGCCTCAACCATCAGGGGGCGCAGTATTTT. Amino acids: CASSLNHQGAQYF.

This clonotype was seen only a few times. This sequence joins TRBV11-2 and TRBJ1-3; 7 nucleotides align to TRBD1. This CDR3 contains 14 residues. CDR1 is SGHAT, CDR2 FQNNGV, per germline. The trim removed 5 bases at V and 6 bases at J, leaving 7 bases unmatched. The CDR3 protein is CASSPLTGKNTIYF. The CDR3 DNA follows: TGTGCCAGCAGCCCCTTGACAGGGAAAAACACCATATATTTT.

This clonotype was seen at least ten times. V gene TRBV7-9 combines with J gene TRBJ1-3; D unclear. The CDR3 loop spans 11 amino acids. Trimming stripped 1 base from V and 6 bases from J, with 1 base between. Germline V gene sequence: CDR1 SEHNR, CDR2 FQNEAQ (reference sequence). CDR3: CASSLVNTIYF. The CDR3 DNA reads TGTGCCAGCAGCTTAGTAAACACCATATATTTT.

The J gene is TRBJ2-3, the V gene TRBV29-1; TRBD1 agrees at 7 bases. V was pared by 4 bases and J by 0 bases, with 4 bases of the junction left unmatched. CDR1 and CDR2 from the germline V gene are SQVTM and ANQGSEA. The CDR3 is 14 amino acids. This chain's CDR3 is CSVVPGQSTDTQYF. The CDR3 DNA follows: TGCAGCGTTGTCCCGGGACAGAGCACAGATACGCAGTATTTT.

This chain joins TRBV4-1 and TRBJ1-1, with TRBD1 matching over 8 bases. With 3 bases clipped from V and 4 bases from J, the junction kept 4 bases outside the gene matches. This CDR3 comprises 14 residues. CDR1 is MGHRA, CDR2 YSYEKL, per germline. CDR3 DNA: TGCGCCAGCAGCCAGGACAGGGAAAGCACTGAAGCTTTCTTT. The encoded protein is CASSQDRESTEAFF.

There are many counts of this clonotype. The chain uses TRBV20-1 and TRBJ2-1; the D gene is possibly TRBD2 (5 bases). The CDR3 runs 16 residues. V lost 0 bases to trimming and J lost 4 bases, with 16 bases between them. Per germline, CDR1 DFQATT and CDR2 SNEGSKA (reference sequence). The CDR3 loop is CSARDQTRGFYNEQFF. In DNA form, the CDR3 reads TGCAGTGCTAGAGATCAGACTCGGGGATTTTACAATGAGCAGTTCTTC.

This clonotype was counted many times. This chain links TRBV6-6 with TRBJ2-3; tentatively, D is TRBD2 (5 bases). Germline V CDR1 and CDR2: MNHNY, SVGAGI (reference sequence). V was clipped by 6 bases and J by 0 bases, with 13 bases between them. The CDR3 runs to 15 residues. CDR3 amino acids: CASSRTATSTDTQYF. The CDR3 DNA is TGTGCCAGCAGCCGGACTGCTACTAGCACAGATACGCAGTATTTT.

This sequence joins TRBV7-6 and TRBJ2-7; D might be TRBD2 (6 bases). The CDR3 runs to 14 residues. V lost 4 bases and J lost 0, with 10 bases in between. Germline CDR1 reads SGHVS; CDR2 reads FNYEAQ. CDR3 sequence: CASSSGLHSYEQYF. The CDR3 coding sequence is TGTGCCAGCAGCTCGGGACTCCACTCCTACGAGCAGTACTTC.

This clonotype has just a few counts. The chain joins TRBV20-1 to TRBJ2-7, with D perhaps TRBD2 (6 bases). CDR3 length: 13 residues. V dropped 3 bases and J dropped 3 bases, with 12 bases sitting between them. Looked up from germline, CDR1 is DFQATT and CDR2 is SNEGSKA (reference sequence). CDR3 in amino acids: CSASPGTVYEQYF. Here the CDR3 DNA reads TGCAGTGCTAGTCCCGGGACTGTCTACGAGCAGTACTTC.